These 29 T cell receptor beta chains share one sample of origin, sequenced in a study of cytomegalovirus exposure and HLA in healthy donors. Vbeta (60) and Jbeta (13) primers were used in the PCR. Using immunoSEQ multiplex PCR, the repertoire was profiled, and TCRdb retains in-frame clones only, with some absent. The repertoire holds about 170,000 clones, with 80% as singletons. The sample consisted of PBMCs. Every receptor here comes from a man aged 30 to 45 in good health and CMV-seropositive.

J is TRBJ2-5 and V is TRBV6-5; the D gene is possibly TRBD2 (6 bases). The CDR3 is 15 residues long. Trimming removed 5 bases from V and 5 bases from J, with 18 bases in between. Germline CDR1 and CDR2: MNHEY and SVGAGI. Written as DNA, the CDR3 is TGTGCCAGCAGTGCCGCTATTGAGGCGGGGGAGACCCAGTACTTC. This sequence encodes CASSAAIEAGETQYF.

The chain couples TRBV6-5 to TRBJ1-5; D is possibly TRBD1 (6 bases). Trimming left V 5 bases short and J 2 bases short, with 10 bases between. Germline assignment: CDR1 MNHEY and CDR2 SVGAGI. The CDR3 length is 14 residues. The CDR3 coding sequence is TGTGCCAGCAGTACACGACAGGGCAATCAGCCCCAGCATTTT. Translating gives CASSTRQGNQPQHF.

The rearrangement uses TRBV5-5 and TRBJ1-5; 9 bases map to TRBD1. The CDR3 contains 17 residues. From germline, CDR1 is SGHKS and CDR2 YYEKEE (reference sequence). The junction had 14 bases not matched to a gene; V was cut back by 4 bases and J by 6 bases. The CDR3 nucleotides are TGTGCCAGCAGCCTCACCGGGACAGGGTACATCGGTCAGCCCCAGCATTTT. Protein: CASSLTGTGYIGQPQHF. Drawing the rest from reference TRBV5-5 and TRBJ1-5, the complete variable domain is DAGVTQSPTHLIKTRGQQVTLRCSPISGHKSVSWYQQVLGQGPQFIFQYYEKEERGRGNFPDRFSARQFPNYSSELNVNALLLGDSALYLCASSLTGTGYIGQPQHFGDGTRLSIL.

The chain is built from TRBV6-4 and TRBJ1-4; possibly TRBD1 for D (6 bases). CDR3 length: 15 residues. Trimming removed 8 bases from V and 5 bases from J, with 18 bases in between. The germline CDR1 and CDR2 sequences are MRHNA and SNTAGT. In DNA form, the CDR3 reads TGTGCCAGCCACCCACCGGCAGGGGTAAATGAAAAACTGTTTTTT. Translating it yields CASHPPAGVNEKLFF.

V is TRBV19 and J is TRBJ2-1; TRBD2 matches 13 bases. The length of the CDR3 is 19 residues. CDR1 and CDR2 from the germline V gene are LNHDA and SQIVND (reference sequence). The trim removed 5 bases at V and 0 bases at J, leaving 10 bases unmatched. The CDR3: CASSPLGTSGIGSYNEQFF. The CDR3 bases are TGTGCCAGTAGTCCTCTCGGGACTAGCGGGATAGGCTCCTACAATGAGCAGTTCTTC.

The chain's CDR3 is CAMGGLPILAKNIQYF. The DNA for the CDR3 is TGTGCCATGGGGGGACTTCCGATCCTAGCCAAAAACATTCAGTACTTC. This chain joins TRBV5-4 and TRBJ2-4, with D tentatively TRBD2 (6 bases). Germline V gene data show CDR1 as SGHNT and CDR2 as YYREEE (reference sequence). The CDR3 is 16 amino acids. V was cut by 9 bases and J by 0 bases, with 19 bases left in between.

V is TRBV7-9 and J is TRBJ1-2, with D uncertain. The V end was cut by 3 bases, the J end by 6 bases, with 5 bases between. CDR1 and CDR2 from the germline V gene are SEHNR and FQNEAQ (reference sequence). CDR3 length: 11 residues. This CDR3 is CASSFQNGYTF. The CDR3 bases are TGTGCCAGCAGCTTTCAGAATGGCTACACCTTC. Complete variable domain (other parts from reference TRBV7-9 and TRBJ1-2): DTGVSQNPRHKITKRGQNVTFRCDPISEHNRLYWYRQTLGQGPEFLTYFQNEAQLEKSRLLSDRFSAERPKGSFSTLEIQRTEQGDSAMYLCASSFQNGYTFGSGTRLTVV.

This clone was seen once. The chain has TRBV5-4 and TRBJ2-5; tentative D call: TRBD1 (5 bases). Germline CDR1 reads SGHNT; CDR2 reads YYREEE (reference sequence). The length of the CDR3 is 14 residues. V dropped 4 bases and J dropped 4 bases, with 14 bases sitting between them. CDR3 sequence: CASSDGSRVETQYF. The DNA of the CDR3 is TGTGCCAGCAGCGACGGTAGCAGGGTAGAGACCCAGTACTTC.

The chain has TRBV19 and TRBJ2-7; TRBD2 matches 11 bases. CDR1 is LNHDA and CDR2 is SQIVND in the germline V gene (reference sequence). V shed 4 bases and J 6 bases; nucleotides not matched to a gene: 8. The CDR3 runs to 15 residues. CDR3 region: CASSTTSGGRIEQYF. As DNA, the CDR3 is TGTGCCAGTAGTACCACTAGCGGGGGCCGGATCGAGCAGTACTTC.

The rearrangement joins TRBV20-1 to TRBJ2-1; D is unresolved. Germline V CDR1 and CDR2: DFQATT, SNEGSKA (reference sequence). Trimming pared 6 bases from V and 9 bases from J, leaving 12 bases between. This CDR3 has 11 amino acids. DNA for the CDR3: TGCAGTGCGTACCCCGGTGGTGAGCAGTTCTTC. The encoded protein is CSAYPGGEQFF.

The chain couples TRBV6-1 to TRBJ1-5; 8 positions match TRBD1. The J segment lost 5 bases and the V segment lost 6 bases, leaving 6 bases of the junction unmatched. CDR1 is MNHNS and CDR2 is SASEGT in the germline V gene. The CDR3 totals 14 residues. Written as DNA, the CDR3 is TGTGCCAGCAGGATGGGACAGGCTGATCAGCCCCAGCATTTT. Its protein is CASRMGQADQPQHF.

CDR3 protein: CASSVAVSGGADEQFF. In DNA, the CDR3 is TGCGCCAGCAGTGTTGCTGTGAGCGGGGGGGCTGATGAGCAGTTCTTC. The chain carries TRBV10-1 and TRBJ2-1, with 10 bases aligning to TRBD2. CDR3 length: 16 residues. Germline loops: CDR1 WNHNN, CDR2 SYGVQD (reference sequence). With V trimmed by 4 bases and J by 8 bases, 11 bases remained unmatched.

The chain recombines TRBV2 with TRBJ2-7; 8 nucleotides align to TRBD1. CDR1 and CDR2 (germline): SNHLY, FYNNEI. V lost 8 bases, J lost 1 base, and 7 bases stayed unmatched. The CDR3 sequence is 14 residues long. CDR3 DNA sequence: TGTGCCAGCCGACTCAGGACAGGGTCCTACGAGCAGTACTTC. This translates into CASRLRTGSYEQYF.

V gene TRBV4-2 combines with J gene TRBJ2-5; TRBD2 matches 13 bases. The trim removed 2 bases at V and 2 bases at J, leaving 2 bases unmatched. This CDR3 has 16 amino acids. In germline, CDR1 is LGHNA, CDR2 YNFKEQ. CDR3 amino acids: CASSQRLAGGQETQYF. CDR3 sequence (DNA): TGTGCCAGCAGCCAACGACTAGCGGGAGGTCAAGAGACCCAGTACTTC.

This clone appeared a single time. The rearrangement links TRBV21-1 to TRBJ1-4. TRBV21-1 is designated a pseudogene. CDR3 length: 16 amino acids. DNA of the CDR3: TGTGCCAGCACCCTCTCGGGAGGGGGGGTTAATGAAAAACTGTTTTTT. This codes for CASTLSGGGVNEKLFF.

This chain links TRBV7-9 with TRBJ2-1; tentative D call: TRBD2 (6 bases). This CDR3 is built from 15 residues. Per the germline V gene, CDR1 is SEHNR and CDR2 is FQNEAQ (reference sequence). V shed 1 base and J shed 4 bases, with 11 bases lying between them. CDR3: CASSLEQGLYNEQFF. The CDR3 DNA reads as TGTGCCAGCAGCTTAGAGCAGGGACTTTACAATGAGCAGTTCTTC.

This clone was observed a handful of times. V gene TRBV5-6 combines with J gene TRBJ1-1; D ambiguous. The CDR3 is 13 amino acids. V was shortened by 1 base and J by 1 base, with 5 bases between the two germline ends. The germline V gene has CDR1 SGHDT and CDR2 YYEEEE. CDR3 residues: CASSLTANTEAFF. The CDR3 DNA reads TGTGCCAGCAGCTTGACAGCGAACACTGAAGCTTTCTTT.

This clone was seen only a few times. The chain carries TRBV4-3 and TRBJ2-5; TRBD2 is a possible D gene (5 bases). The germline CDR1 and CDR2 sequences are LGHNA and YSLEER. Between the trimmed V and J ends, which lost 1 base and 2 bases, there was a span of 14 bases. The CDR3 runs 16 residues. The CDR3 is CASSQGSLASQETQYF. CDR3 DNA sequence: TGCGCCAGCAGCCAAGGGTCTCTAGCCTCACAAGAGACCCAGTACTTC.

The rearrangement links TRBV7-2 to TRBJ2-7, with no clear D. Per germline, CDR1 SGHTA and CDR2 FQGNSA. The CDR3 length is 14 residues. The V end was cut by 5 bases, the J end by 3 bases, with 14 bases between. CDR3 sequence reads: CASSPDFEDYEQYF. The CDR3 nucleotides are TGTGCCAGCAGCCCAGATTTTGAGGACTACGAGCAGTACTTC. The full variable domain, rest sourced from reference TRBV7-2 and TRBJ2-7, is GAGVSQSPSNKVTEKGKDVELRCDPISGHTALYWYRQSLGQGLEFLIYFQGNSAPDKSGLPSDRFSAERTGGSVSTLTIQRTQQEDSAVYLCASSPDFEDYEQYFGPGTRLTVT.

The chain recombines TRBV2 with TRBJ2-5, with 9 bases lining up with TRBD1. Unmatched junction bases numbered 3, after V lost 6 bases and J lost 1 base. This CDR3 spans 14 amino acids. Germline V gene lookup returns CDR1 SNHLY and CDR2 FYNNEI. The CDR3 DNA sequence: TGTGCCAGCAGGGACAGGGGTTTCCAAGAGACCCAGTACTTC. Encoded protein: CASRDRGFQETQYF. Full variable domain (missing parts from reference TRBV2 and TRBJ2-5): EPEVTQTPSHQVTQMGQEVILRCVPISNHLYFYWYRQILGQKVEFLVSFYNNEISEKSEIFDDQFSVERPDGSNFTLKIRSTKLEDSAMYFCASRDRGFQETQYFGPGTRLLVL.

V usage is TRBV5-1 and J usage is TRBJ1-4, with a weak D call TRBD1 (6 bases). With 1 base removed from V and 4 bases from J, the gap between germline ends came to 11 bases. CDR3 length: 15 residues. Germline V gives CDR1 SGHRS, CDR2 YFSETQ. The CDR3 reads CASSLTGLSNEKLFF. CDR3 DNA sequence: TGCGCCAGCAGCTTGACAGGGCTCAGTAATGAAAAACTGTTTTTT.

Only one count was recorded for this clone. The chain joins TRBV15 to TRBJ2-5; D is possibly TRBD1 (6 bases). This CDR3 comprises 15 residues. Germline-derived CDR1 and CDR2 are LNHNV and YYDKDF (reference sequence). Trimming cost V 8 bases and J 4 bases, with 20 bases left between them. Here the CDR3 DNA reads TGTGCCACCCGTAAGGCTCAGGGGCCCCGAGAGACCCAGTACTTC. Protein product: CATRKAQGPRETQYF. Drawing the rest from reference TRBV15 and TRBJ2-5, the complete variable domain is DAMVIQNPRYQVTQFGKPVTLSCSQTLNHNVMYWYQQKSSQAPKLLFHYYDKDFNNEADTPDNFQSRRPNTSFCFLDIRSPGLGDTAMYLCATRKAQGPRETQYFGPGTRLLVL.

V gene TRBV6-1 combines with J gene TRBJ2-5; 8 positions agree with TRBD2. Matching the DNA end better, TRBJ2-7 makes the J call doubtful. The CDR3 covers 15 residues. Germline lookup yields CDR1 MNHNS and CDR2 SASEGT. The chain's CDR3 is CASSEASGVAYEQYF. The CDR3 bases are TGTGCCAGCAGTGAAGCTAGCGGGGTGGCCTACGAGCAGTACTTC.

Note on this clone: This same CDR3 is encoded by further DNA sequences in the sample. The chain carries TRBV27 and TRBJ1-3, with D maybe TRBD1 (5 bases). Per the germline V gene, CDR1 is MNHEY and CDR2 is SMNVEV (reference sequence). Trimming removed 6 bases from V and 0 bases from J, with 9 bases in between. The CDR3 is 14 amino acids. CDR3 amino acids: CASRQGASGNTIYF. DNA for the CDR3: TGTGCCAGCAGACAAGGGGCCTCTGGAAACACCATATATTTT.

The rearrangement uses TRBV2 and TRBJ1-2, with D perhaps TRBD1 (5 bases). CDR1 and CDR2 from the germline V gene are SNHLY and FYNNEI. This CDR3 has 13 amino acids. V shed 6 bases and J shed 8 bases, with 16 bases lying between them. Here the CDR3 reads CASSQATDTGYTF. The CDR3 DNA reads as TGTGCCAGCAGCCAGGCGACAGATACCGGCTACACCTTC.

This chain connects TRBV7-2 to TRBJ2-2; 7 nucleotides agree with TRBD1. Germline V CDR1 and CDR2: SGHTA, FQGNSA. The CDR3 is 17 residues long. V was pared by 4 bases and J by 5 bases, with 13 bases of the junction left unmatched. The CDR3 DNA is TGTGCCAGCAGCTCCCCCAAACAGGGGCGATCGACCGGGGAGCTGTTTTTT. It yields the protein CASSSPKQGRSTGELFF.

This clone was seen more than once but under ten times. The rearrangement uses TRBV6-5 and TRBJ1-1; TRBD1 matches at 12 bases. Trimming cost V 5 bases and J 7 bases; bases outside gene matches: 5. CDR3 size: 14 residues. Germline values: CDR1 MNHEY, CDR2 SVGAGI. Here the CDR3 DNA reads TGTGCCAGCAGTGGGGACAGGGGGCGAGTTGAAGCTTTCTTT. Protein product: CASSGDRGRVEAFF.

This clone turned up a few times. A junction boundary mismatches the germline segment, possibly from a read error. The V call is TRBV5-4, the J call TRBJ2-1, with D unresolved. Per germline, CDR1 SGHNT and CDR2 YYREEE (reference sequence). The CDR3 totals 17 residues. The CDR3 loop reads CASSLGELSGSFNEQFF. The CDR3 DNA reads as TGTGCCAGCAGCTTGGGAGAATTGTCGGGTTCCTTCAATGAGCAGTTCTTC.

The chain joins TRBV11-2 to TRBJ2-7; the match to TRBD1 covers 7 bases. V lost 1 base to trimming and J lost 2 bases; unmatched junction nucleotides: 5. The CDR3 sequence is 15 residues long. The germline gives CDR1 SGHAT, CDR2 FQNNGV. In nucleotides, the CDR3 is TGTGCCAGCAGCTTAGGAGTGGGGACAGCCTACGAGCAGTACTTC. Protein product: CASSLGVGTAYEQYF.